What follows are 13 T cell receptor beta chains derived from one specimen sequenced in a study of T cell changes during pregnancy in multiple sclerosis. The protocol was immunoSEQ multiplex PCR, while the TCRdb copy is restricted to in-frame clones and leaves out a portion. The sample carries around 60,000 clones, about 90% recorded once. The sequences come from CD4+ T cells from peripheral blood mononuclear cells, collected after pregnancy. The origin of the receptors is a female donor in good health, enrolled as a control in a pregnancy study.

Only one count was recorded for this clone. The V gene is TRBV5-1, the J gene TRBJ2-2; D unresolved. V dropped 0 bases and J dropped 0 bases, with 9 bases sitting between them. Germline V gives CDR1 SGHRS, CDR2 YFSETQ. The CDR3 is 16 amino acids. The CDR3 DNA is TGCGCCAGCAGCTTGGCAGGTAGAACGAACACCGGGGAGCTGTTTTTT. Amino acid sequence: CASSLAGRTNTGELFF.

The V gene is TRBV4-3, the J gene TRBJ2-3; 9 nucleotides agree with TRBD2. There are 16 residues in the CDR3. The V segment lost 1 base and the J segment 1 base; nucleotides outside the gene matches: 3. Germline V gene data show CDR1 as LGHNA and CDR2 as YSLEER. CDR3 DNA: TGCGCCAGCAGCCAAGTTGCTAGCGGGGGCACAGATACGCAGTATTTT. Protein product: CASSQVASGGTDTQYF.

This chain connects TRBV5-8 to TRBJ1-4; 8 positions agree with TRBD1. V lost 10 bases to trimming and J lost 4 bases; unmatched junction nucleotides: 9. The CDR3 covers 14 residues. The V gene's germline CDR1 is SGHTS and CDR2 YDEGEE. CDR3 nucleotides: TGTGCCTCCCAACCCAGGGGGCGTAATGAAAAACTGTTTTTT. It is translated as CASQPRGRNEKLFF.

The CDR3 coding sequence is TGTGCCAGCAGCTTACTGGTTGGTGGGGGGGGAGATACGCAGTATTTT. This encodes CASSLLVGGGGDTQYF. The chain carries TRBV7-2 and TRBJ2-3, with 7 bases matching TRBD2. Trimming cost V 2 bases and J 5 bases; bases outside gene matches: 10. Per germline, CDR1 SGHTA and CDR2 FQGNSA. This CDR3 has 16 residues. Based on the CDR3 plus reference TRBV7-2 and TRBJ2-3, the full variable domain is GAGVSQSPSNKVTEKGKDVELRCDPISGHTALYWYRQSLGQGLEFLIYFQGNSAPDKSGLPSDRFSAERTGGSVSTLTIQRTQQEDSAVYLCASSLLVGGGGDTQYFGPGTRLTVL.

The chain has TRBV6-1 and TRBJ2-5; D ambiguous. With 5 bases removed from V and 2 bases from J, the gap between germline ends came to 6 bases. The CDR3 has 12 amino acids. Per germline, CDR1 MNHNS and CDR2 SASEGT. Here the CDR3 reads CASSPRQETQYF. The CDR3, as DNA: TGTGCCAGCAGTCCCAGACAAGAGACCCAGTACTTC.

The CDR3 sequence is CASSSKTNTGELFF. CDR3 in DNA: TGTGCCAGCAGCTCTAAGACTAACACCGGGGAGCTGTTTTTT. The V and J genes are TRBV5-6 and TRBJ2-2, with D uncertain. Trimming took off 3 bases at V and 2 bases at J, with 8 bases between the two ends. From germline, CDR1 is SGHDT and CDR2 YYEEEE. The CDR3 has 14 amino acids.

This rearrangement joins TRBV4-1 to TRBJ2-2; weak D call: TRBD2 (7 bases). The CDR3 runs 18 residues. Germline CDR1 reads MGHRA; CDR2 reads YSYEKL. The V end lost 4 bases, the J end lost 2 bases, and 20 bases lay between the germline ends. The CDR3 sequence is CASSPQSVRGANTGELFF. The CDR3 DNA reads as TGCGCCAGCAGCCCGCAATCAGTACGGGGGGCCAACACCGGGGAGCTGTTTTTT.

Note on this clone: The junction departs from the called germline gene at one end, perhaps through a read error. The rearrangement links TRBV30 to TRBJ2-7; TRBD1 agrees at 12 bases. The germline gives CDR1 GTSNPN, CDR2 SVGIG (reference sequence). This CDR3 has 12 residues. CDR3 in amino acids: CAWSVGTGGALW. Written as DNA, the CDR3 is TGTGCCTGGAGTGTCGGGACAGGGGGCGCCCTGTGG.

CDR3 sequence reads: CASSFSAGTDTQYF. In DNA, the CDR3 is TGTGCCAGCAGCTTCTCGGCGGGCACAGATACGCAGTATTTT. This chain connects TRBV5-8 to TRBJ2-3; D unclear. The CDR3 loop spans 14 amino acids. With 2 bases removed from V and 1 base from J, the gap between germline ends came to 8 bases. Germline CDR1 SGHTS, CDR2 YDEGEE.

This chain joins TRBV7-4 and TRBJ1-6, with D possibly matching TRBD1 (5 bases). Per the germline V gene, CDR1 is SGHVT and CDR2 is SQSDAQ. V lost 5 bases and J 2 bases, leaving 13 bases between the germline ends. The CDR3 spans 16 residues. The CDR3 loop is CASSGHLGPYNSPLHF. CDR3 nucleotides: TGTGCCAGCAGCGGACATCTCGGGCCCTATAATTCACCCCTCCACTTT.

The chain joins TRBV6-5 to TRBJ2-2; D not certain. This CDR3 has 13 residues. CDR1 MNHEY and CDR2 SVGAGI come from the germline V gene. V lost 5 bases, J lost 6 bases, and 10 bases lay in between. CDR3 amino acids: CASSRRRSGELFF. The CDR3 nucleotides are TGTGCCAGCAGTCGGCGGCGGTCCGGGGAGCTGTTTTTT.

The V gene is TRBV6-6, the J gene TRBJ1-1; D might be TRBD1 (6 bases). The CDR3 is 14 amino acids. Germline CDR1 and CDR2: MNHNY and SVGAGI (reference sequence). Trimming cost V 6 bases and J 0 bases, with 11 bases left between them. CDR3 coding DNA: TGTGCCAGCAGGCGGACAGATATGAACACTGAAGCTTTCTTT. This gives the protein CASRRTDMNTEAFF.

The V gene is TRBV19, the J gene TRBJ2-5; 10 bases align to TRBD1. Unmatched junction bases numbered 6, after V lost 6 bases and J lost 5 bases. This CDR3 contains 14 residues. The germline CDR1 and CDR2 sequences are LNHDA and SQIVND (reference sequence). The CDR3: CASRETGGQETQYF. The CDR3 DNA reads TGTGCCAGTAGGGAGACAGGGGGCCAGGAGACCCAGTACTTC.